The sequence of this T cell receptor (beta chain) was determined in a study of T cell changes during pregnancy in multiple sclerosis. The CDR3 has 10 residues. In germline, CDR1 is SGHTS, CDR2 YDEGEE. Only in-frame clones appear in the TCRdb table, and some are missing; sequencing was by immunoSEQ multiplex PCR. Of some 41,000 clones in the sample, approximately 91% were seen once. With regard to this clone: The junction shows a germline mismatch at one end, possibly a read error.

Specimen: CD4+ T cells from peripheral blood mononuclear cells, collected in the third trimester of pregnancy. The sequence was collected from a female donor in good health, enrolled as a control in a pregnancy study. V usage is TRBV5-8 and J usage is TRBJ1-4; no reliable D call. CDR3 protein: CASSLGDRGF. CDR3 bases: TGTGCCAGCAGCTTGGGTGACCGCGGATTT.